This entry lists 16 T cell receptor beta chains sequenced from one sample in a study of T cells in Graves' hyperthyroidism and ophthalmopathy. TCR beta CDR3 sequences were amplified from RNA transcripts. An initial round of RT-PCR targeting the TCR CDR3 relied on the HTBI primer set. TCRdb reprocessed the multiplex PCR reads with MiXCR, giving one entry per CDR3 protein. The sample shows approximately 560,000 distinct CDR3 sequences, 15% to 17% of them seen only once. Sequenced sample: blood. The source is a woman aged 30 to 39 with Graves' hyperthyroidism.

This clonotype was counted ten times or more. This chain connects TRBV3-1 to TRBJ2-3, with a weak D call TRBD1 (5 bases). In germline, CDR1 is LGHDT, CDR2 YNNKEL (reference sequence). This CDR3 comprises 16 residues. The V end lost 0 bases, the J end lost 2 bases, and 12 bases lay between the germline ends. In nucleotides, the CDR3 is TGTGCCAGCAGCCAAGAAGGGGAAGGCCACACAGATACGCAGTATTTT. Amino acid sequence: CASSQEGEGHTDTQYF.

This clonotype was seen a handful of times. This rearrangement joins TRBV12-5 to TRBJ1-2; D perhaps matches TRBD1 (6 bases). CDR3 length: 15 residues. Germline-derived CDR1 and CDR2 are LGHNT and FRNRAP. Trimming pared 3 bases from V and 2 bases from J, leaving 13 bases between. This CDR3 is CASGFLGTPNYGYTF. CDR3 DNA: TGTGCTAGTGGTTTCTTAGGGACACCCAACTATGGCTACACCTTC.

J is TRBJ2-7 and V is TRBV19; TRBD1 might be the D (6 bases). The germline gives CDR1 LNHDA, CDR2 SQIVND (reference sequence). V shed 5 bases and J shed 0 bases, with 11 bases lying between them. The CDR3 runs to 14 residues. CDR3 bases: TGTGCCAGTAGTCCCTGGACAGCCTCCTACGAGCAGTACTTC. Translation: CASSPWTASYEQYF.

In this sample, this clonotype turned up a few times. V and J are TRBV3-1 and TRBJ2-7; perhaps TRBD2 as D (6 bases). This CDR3 is built from 17 residues. The ends were cut back, 1 base at V and 0 bases at J, with 16 bases in the middle. Germline CDR1 LGHDT, CDR2 YNNKEL (reference sequence). The CDR3 sequence is CASSQGGGALSSYEQYF. Here the CDR3 DNA reads TGTGCCAGCAGCCAAGGTGGAGGGGCCTTAAGCTCCTACGAGCAGTACTTC.

This clonotype was seen ten or more times. The rearrangement joins TRBV19 to TRBJ1-1; D gene ambiguous. The length of the CDR3 is 15 residues. Per the germline V gene, CDR1 is LNHDA and CDR2 is SQIVND (reference sequence). Trimming left V 9 bases short and J 1 base short, with 18 bases between. The CDR3 bases are TGTGCCAGCCGAAAAAGAGGACTTACGAACACTGAAGCTTTCTTT. The encoded protein is CASRKRGLTNTEAFF.

This clonotype was counted at least ten times. The chain employs TRBV9 and TRBJ2-7; D is ambiguous. Deletions cut 4 bases from V and 3 bases from J, with 17 bases between. The CDR3 loop spans 15 amino acids. CDR1 is SGDLS, CDR2 YYNGEE, per germline. CDR3 in DNA: TGTGCCAGCAGCATACATTGGAGCGCAGACTACGAGCAGTACTTC. It yields the protein CASSIHWSADYEQYF.

This clonotype came up many times. The chain links TRBV7-9 to TRBJ2-5; D possibly corresponds to TRBD1 (5 bases). The CDR3 spans 15 residues. Germline CDR1 SEHNR, CDR2 FQNEAQ (reference sequence). The V end lost 3 bases, the J end lost 2 bases, and 13 bases lay between the germline ends. The CDR3 DNA reads TGTGCCAGCAGCTTCGTCGTGGGGCGACAAGAGACCCAGTACTTC. Its protein is CASSFVVGRQETQYF.

This clonotype was found many times. The rearrangement joins TRBV7-9 to TRBJ1-3, with 11 bases identical to TRBD1. J gave up 2 bases and V 5 bases, and 8 bases lay outside the gene matches. Germline assignment: CDR1 SEHNR and CDR2 FQNEAQ (reference sequence). CDR3 length: 17 amino acids. CDR3 loop: CASSPYPGQGAGNTIYF. The CDR3 nucleotides read TGTGCCAGCAGCCCGTATCCGGGACAGGGGGCTGGAAACACCATATATTTT. The entire variable domain, with the rest obtained from reference TRBV7-9 and TRBJ1-3, is as follows: DTGVSQNPRHKITKRGQNVTFRCDPISEHNRLYWYRQTLGQGPEFLTYFQNEAQLEKSRLLSDRFSAERPKGSFSTLEIQRTEQGDSAMYLCASSPYPGQGAGNTIYFGEGSWLTVV.

This clonotype has only a few counts. V usage is TRBV19 and J usage is TRBJ1-1, with D possibly matching TRBD1 (6 bases). CDR3 length equals 14 residues. Trimming shortened V by 6 bases and J by 4 bases, and 15 bases separated the two germline ends. From germline, CDR1 is LNHDA and CDR2 SQIVND (reference sequence). The CDR3 sequence is CASREQGVRTEAFF. CDR3 coding DNA: TGTGCCAGTAGGGAACAGGGAGTCCGCACTGAAGCTTTCTTT.

At least ten counts were recorded for this clonotype. The rearrangement joins TRBV2 to TRBJ2-1; D is perhaps TRBD1 or TRBD2 (5 bases each). V was clipped by 3 bases and J by 4 bases, with 13 bases between them. The CDR3 loop spans 15 amino acids. Germline values: CDR1 SNHLY, CDR2 FYNNEI. The CDR3 protein is CASSDWETVYNEQFF. CDR3 DNA: TGTGCCAGCAGTGATTGGGAGACAGTTTACAATGAGCAGTTCTTC.

Ten or more counts support this clonotype. This chain joins TRBV28 and TRBJ1-1; D is uncertain. Germline V CDR1 and CDR2: MDHEN, SYDVKM. This CDR3 region has 14 residues. V was pared by 3 bases and J by 0 bases, with 8 bases between. The chain's CDR3 is CASSFITVNTEAFF. CDR3 coding DNA: TGTGCCAGCAGTTTTATTACTGTGAACACTGAAGCTTTCTTT.

This clonotype was found many times. The chain recombines TRBV6-2 or TRBV6-3 with TRBJ1-1, with TRBD1 matching 7 bases. J gave up 3 bases and V 6 bases, and 7 bases lay outside the gene matches. In germline, CDR1 is MNHEY, CDR2 SVGEGT. This CDR3 is 14 amino acids long. The CDR3 is CASRLTGFDTEAFF. CDR3 nucleotide sequence: TGTGCCAGCAGATTGACAGGGTTCGACACTGAAGCTTTCTTT.

This clonotype was counted ten times or more. The J gene is TRBJ1-1, the V gene TRBV3-1; D is uncertain. The CDR3 spans 13 residues. Per germline, CDR1 LGHDT and CDR2 YNNKEL (reference sequence). Trimming removed 0 bases from V and 11 bases from J, with 13 bases in between. The CDR3 sequence is CASSQDPQLDAFF. The CDR3 DNA is TGTGCCAGCAGCCAAGATCCCCAATTGGATGCTTTCTTT.

There are many counts of this clonotype. The chain has TRBV20-1 and TRBJ2-3, with 7 bases lining up with TRBD1. The CDR3 sequence is 14 residues long. V lost 5 bases and J lost 6; bases outside the gene matches: 11. CDR1 and CDR2 (germline): DFQATT, SNEGSKA (reference sequence). DNA of the CDR3: TGCAGTGCTGGACAGGTCACCCCGTTGGATACGCAGTATTTT. Its translation is CSAGQVTPLDTQYF.

As regards this clonotype: A much bigger clone sits one base away, suggesting this may be a read error. This rearrangement joins TRBV20-1 to TRBJ1-2; a possible D gene is TRBD1 (5 bases). The CDR3 loop spans 9 amino acids. Per the germline V gene, CDR1 is DFQATT and CDR2 is SNEGSKA (reference sequence). The CDR3 region has the DNA TGCACCTCCCGGGACGGCTACACCTTC. It translates to CTSRDGYTF.

This clonotype has ten or more counts. V and J are TRBV7-9 and TRBJ1-1; a possible D gene is TRBD1 (5 bases). Per germline, CDR1 SEHNR and CDR2 FQNEAQ (reference sequence). Trimming pared 5 bases from V and 1 base from J, leaving 14 bases between. The CDR3 totals 15 residues. The CDR3 spells CASSPRGTENTEAFF. The CDR3 nucleotides read TGTGCCAGCAGCCCGAGAGGGACCGAGAACACTGAAGCTTTCTTT.